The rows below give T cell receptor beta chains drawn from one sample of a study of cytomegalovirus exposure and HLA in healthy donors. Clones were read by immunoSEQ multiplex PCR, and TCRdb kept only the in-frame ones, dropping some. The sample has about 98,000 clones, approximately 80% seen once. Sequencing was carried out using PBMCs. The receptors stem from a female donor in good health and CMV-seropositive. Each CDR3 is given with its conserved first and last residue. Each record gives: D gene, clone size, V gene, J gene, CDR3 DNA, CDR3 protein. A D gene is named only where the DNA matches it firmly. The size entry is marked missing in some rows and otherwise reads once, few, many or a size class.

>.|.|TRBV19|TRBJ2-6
TGTGCCAGTAGTATTAGGGGCTCCTCTGGGGCCAACGTCCTGACTTTC
CASSIRGSSGANVLTF
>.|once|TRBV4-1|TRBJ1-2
TGCACCAGCAGCCCCATCATCGGGTCTAACTATGGCTACACCTTC
CTSSPIIGSNYGYTF
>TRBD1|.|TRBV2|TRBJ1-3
TGTGCCAGCAGTGAATTTAGGGGGCCCAGCTCTGGAAACACCATATATTTT
CASSEFRGPSSGNTIYF
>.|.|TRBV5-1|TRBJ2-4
TGCGCCAGCAGCTTGGCCGGTCTAGCCAAAAACATTCAGTACTTC
CASSLAGLAKNIQYF
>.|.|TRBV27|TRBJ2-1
TGTGCCAGCAGCCTCCGGGACACTGCCTACAATGAGCAGTTCTTC
CASSLRDTAYNEQFF
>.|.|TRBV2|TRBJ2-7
TGTGCCAGCAGTAGAGATGGAGGCTACGAGCAGTACTTC
CASSRDGGYEQYF
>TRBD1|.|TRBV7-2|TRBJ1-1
TGTGCCAGCAGCCTGGACAGGGAAACTTATTTGAACACTGAAGCTTTCTTT
CASSLDRETYLNTEAFF
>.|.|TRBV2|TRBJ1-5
TGTGCCAGCAAGAGGGAGGGCAATCAGCCCCAGCATTTT
CASKREGNQPQHF
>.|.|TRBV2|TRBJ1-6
TGTGCCAGCAGTTCAGTTATGGCAGGTGTATCACCCCTCCACTTT
CASSSVMAGVSPLHF
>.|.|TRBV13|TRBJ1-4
TGTGCCAGCAGCTTAGGAGGGACTGCGGAAAAACTGTTTTTT
CASSLGGTAEKLFF
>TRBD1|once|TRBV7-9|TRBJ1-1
TGTGCCAGCAGCTCCCCGGGACAGGGGGACACTGAAGCTTTCTTT
CASSSPGQGDTEAFF
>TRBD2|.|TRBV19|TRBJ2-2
TGTGCCAGTACTAGCGGGAGCACCGGGGAGCTGTTTTTT
CASTSGSTGELFF
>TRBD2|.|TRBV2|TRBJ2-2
TGTGCCAGCGGGCGGGAGGGTCAAGGAGGGGAGCTGTTTTTT
CASGREGQGGELFF